This TCR beta chain was found in a study of glioma-infiltrating T cells (dated by TCRdb to the mid-2010s). Broadly, across the study: Low-grade gliomas were represented by WHO grade II oligodendrogliomas or astrocytomas, and glioblastomas were represented by WHO grade IV tumors that were sampled at initial rather than recurrent diagnosis. Before surgery, glioma patients were given dexamethasone for six or fewer days. Blood libraries targeted about 4- to 11-fold sequencing coverage of 920,000 or so peripheral T cells. The study sequenced TCR alpha- and beta-chain repertoires from glioma tissue, from non-neoplastic brain tissue and from matched peripheral blood mononuclear cells. To gauge divergence between tissue and blood T-cell populations, every tissue-infiltrating repertoire was compared against the peripheral blood repertoire from the same patient. The paired cohort comprised three low-grade glioma patients, roughly 8 primary glioblastoma patients and three non-glioma patients contributing non-neoplastic brain tissue. Broader findings and caveats from the paper: A signature set of shared blood CDR3 motifs marked patients with low tissue-blood divergence and was depleted in highly divergent patients. VJ-independent divergence between tissue and blood was lower than expected in non-neoplastic patients but higher than expected in all gliomas, particularly low-grade gliomas. Small numbers underpinned the group comparisons: 8 or 9 glioblastoma patients, three low-grade glioma patients and three non-neoplastic patients. Very few CDR3 sequences were found to be shared between tissue and blood, and this scarcity was attributed to high CDR3 diversity and limited sampling.

This clonotype was seen a few times. Which antigen it targets is not known. The input lacks base qualities; no much larger clone sits a single base away. TCR alpha and beta CDR3 regions were amplified with the iRepertoire nested amplicon-rescue multiplex PCR (arm-PCR) platform from RNA. For one-step reverse transcription and amplification, about 100-450 ng of tissue mRNA or PBMC total RNA was used as input. Following bead purification, Illumina adapters were added through a secondary multiplex PCR, and the libraries were then gel-purified between 200 and 400 bp. The libraries contained internal 6-nucleotide barcodes that were used for demultiplexing. Sequencing of the libraries was done on an Illumina MiSeq using 2x220 or 2x250 nucleotide paired-end reads. In the authors' own workflow: Paired reads were merged using FLASH 1.2.11 and aligned with BWA-MEM to the GRCh37 human genome, and TRA and TRB reads were then extracted. V and J assignment used an IMGT-derived reference of cassette sequences and CDR3 motifs that included pseudogenes. Reads were translated in three frames, and productive CDR3s were defined as those with a C...FGXG motif and no stop codons. Unique combinations of V-J cassette pair and CDR3 amino acid sequence were defined as clonotypes. Hamming distance filtering was applied to reads, with thresholds set by the sequence error rate of each sample in mapped regions. The public sequencing data were trimmed at Q25 with fastp and processed into clonotypes with MiXCR by TCRdb, which kept only in-frame beta chains. When rows share a CDR3 protein, they turn into one entry using the most common DNA and genes. It is TCRdb's table, rather than the study itself, that gives the V and J calls and clone size. Recorded for this sample are 400,000 or so distinct CDR3 sequences; roughly two fifths of them occurred a single time. The ten largest make up approximately 12% of the sample.

The CDR3 runs 17 residues from the cysteine to the phenylalanine. Of all the DNA, just the CDR3 is kept, 51 bases in frame from base 1. V is pruned by 5 bases and J by 3 bases, leaving 8 bases of the junction without a gene match. The germline V gene supplies CDR1 MNHNS and CDR2 SASEGT. Immediately after resection, surgical brain or tumor specimens were cryofrozen in liquid nitrogen, and peripheral blood cells were collected at the same time. This receptor was identified in a human donor with low-grade glioma or glioblastoma, undergoing nonglioma brain surgery, or in good health (not recorded which). Sequencing was carried out using glioma tissue, nonneoplastic brain tissue, or PBMCs (not recorded which). The sequence links TRBV6-1 to TRBJ2-2, and 11 junction bases match TRBD1. Read as DNA, the sequence is TGTGCCAGCAGTAGATCAAGGGACAGGGGGTACACCGGGGAGCTGTTTTTT. Its protein product is CASSRSRDRGYTGELFF.